What follows are 3 T cell receptor beta chains derived from one specimen sequenced in a study of PD-1 blockade in classical Hodgkin lymphoma. Only in-frame clones appear in the TCRdb table, and some are missing; sequencing was by immunoSEQ multiplex PCR. The table has almost 20,000 clones, about 80% seen once. Time point: newly diagnosed, previously untreated cHL patient sample. CD4+ T cells were purified from thawed PBMCs by magnetic negative selection. Sequencing used CD4+ T cells from blood. Receptor source: a human donor with classical Hodgkin lymphoma.

V usage is TRBV19 and J usage is TRBJ1-1; D gene ambiguous. From germline, CDR1 is LNHDA and CDR2 SQIVND (reference sequence). The CDR3 runs 13 residues. The V end was cut by 10 bases, the J end by 3 bases, with 15 bases between. The CDR3: CATNFDGHTEAFF. CDR3 coding DNA: TGTGCCACCAACTTTGACGGGCACACTGAAGCTTTCTTT.

This chain's CDR3 is CASSPTPYEQYF. CDR3 DNA sequence: TGTGCCAGCAGCCCCACCCCCTACGAGCAGTACTTC. The chain recombines TRBV27 with TRBJ2-7; D gene unclear. Trimming removed 6 bases at V and 2 bases at J, with 8 bases between. CDR1 and CDR2 from the germline V gene are MNHEY and SMNVEV (reference sequence). CDR3 length: 12 amino acids.

The chain uses TRBV28 and TRBJ2-7; maybe TRBD2 (5 bases). Germline V gives CDR1 MDHEN, CDR2 SYDVKM. The length of the CDR3 is 14 residues. Trimming removed 3 bases from V and 3 bases from J, with 12 bases in between. The CDR3 bases are TGTGCCAGCAGTTTCCCTAGCCTAGTCTACGAGCAGTACTTC. Amino acids: CASSFPSLVYEQYF.